The next 14 T cell receptor beta chains were all read from a single sample in a study of response to subunit inactivated influenza vaccine. One entry per CDR3 protein results from TCRdb running MiXCR on the RT-PCR reads. This table holds more than 200,000 distinct CDR3 sequences, more than 9% found once. The specimen comprised non-naive T cells sorted from PBMCs, sampled approximately 15 days before vaccination. The receptors were gathered from a man aged 45-60 years who received an inactivated influenza vaccine.

This clonotype was detected only a few times. The V call is TRBV12-3 or TRBV12-4, the J call TRBJ2-5; unclear D gene. Trimming removed 3 bases from V and 5 bases from J, with 10 bases in between. The CDR3 is 13 residues long. The CDR3 loop is CASSLGSEETQYF. CDR3 in DNA: TGTGCCAGCAGTTTGGGAAGTGAGGAGACCCAGTACTTC.

This sequence joins TRBV18 and TRBJ1-1, with 7 bases that match TRBD1. CDR1 KGHSH and CDR2 LQKENI come from the germline V gene. CDR3 size: 14 residues. The V and J ends lost 4 bases and 5 bases, in that order; junction bases with no gene match: 7. The CDR3 bases are TGTGCCAGCTCACTACAGGGGTCGAGGACTGAAGCTTTCTTT. It yields the protein CASSLQGSRTEAFF.

The chain is built from TRBV10-1 and TRBJ2-3; 9 bases map to TRBD1. The CDR3 spans 15 residues. V gave up 5 bases and J gave up 4 bases; unmatched junction bases: 7. Germline-derived CDR1 and CDR2 are WNHNN and SYGVQD (reference sequence). This CDR3 is CASSTGTGKADTQYF. CDR3 bases: TGCGCCAGCAGTACCGGGACAGGGAAGGCAGATACGCAGTATTTT.

The J gene is TRBJ2-1, the V gene TRBV20-1, with 9 nucleotides matching TRBD1. CDR1 DFQATT and CDR2 SNEGSKA come from the germline V gene (reference sequence). CDR3 length: 14 amino acids. With 6 bases clipped from V and 7 bases from J, the junction kept 10 bases outside the gene matches. The DNA of the CDR3 is TGCAGTGCGAGCGGGACAGGGATGAGAAATGAGCAGTTCTTC. As protein: CSASGTGMRNEQFF.

This clonotype occurred many times. The chain is built from TRBV5-6 and TRBJ2-7; weak D call: TRBD2 (5 bases). This CDR3 region has 14 residues. In germline, CDR1 is SGHDT, CDR2 YYEEEE. Trimming took 0 bases from V and 3 from J, leaving 10 bases between them. The CDR3, as DNA: TGTGCCAGCAGCTTGGGTGGACTCAACTACGAGCAGTACTTC. This gives the protein CASSLGGLNYEQYF.

The genes are TRBV7-6 and TRBJ2-1; 14 bases map to TRBD2. Germline V lookup: CDR1 SGHVS, CDR2 FNYEAQ. With V trimmed by 5 bases and J by 7 bases, 4 bases remained unmatched. The length of the CDR3 is 15 residues. The CDR3 DNA reads TGTGCCAGCAGCAAGGGACTAGCGGGAGTTAATGAGCAGTTCTTC. Translating gives CASSKGLAGVNEQFF.

The V call is TRBV20-1, the J call TRBJ1-1; tentative D call: TRBD1 (5 bases). CDR1 DFQATT and CDR2 SNEGSKA come from the germline V gene (reference sequence). The CDR3 runs 14 residues. Trimming left V 8 bases short and J 4 bases short, with 20 bases between. CDR3 coding DNA: TGCAGTTCCACCGGGGCGACCGGTGGCACTGAAGCTTTCTTT. This codes for CSSTGATGGTEAFF.

This clonotype was seen a few times. The rearrangement joins TRBV28 to TRBJ2-1; 8 bases map to TRBD2. Trimming cost V 4 bases and J 1 base; bases outside gene matches: 12. The CDR3 has 18 residues. The germline gives CDR1 MDHEN, CDR2 SYDVKM. The DNA of the CDR3 is TGTGCCAGCAGTTCCCGCATCTGGGCTAGCGGGTCCTACAATGAGCAGTTCTTC. Amino acid sequence: CASSSRIWASGSYNEQFF.

This clonotype was seen ten or more times. The chain joins TRBV4-1 to TRBJ2-4; D is perhaps TRBD1 (7 bases). CDR1 and CDR2 from the germline V gene are MGHRA and YSYEKL. Trimming took off 1 base at V and 5 bases at J, with 18 bases between the two ends. CDR3 length: 17 amino acids. CDR3 nucleotide sequence: TGCGCCAGCAGCCAAGTTATTTCCCGGAGGGGGCAAAACATTCAGTACTTC. The encoded protein is CASSQVISRRGQNIQYF.

V usage is TRBV2 and J usage is TRBJ1-5; 7 nucleotides agree with TRBD1. There are 15 residues in the CDR3. Germline V gene lookup returns CDR1 SNHLY and CDR2 FYNNEI. With V trimmed by 5 bases and J by 6 bases, 10 bases remained unmatched. The CDR3 nucleotides read TGTGCCAGCAGTAAAGAGACAGGGACGAGTCAGCCCCAGCATTTT. It specifies CASSKETGTSQPQHF.

The chain joins TRBV11-3 to TRBJ2-7; the D is unclear. Trimming left V 5 bases short and J 0 bases short, with 11 bases between. Per the germline V gene, CDR1 is SGHNT and CDR2 is YENEEA. CDR3 length: 14 amino acids. CDR3 nucleotide sequence: TGTGCCAGCAGCACCCGGGCCGACTCCTACGAGCAGTACTTC. Its protein product is CASSTRADSYEQYF.

This clonotype was counted at least ten times. The chain links TRBV5-1 to TRBJ1-1, with D possibly being TRBD1 (6 bases). V shed 6 bases and J shed 0 bases, with 15 bases lying between them. Germline V CDR1 and CDR2: SGHRS, YFSETQ. CDR3 length: 15 residues. CDR3 sequence (DNA): TGCGCCAGCAACCCGGGGGGCGGACTGAACACTGAAGCTTTCTTT. This sequence encodes CASNPGGGLNTEAFF.

The chain recombines TRBV20-1 with TRBJ2-5; D remains unclear. CDR1 DFQATT and CDR2 SNEGSKA come from the germline V gene (reference sequence). This CDR3 region has 11 residues. V lost 3 bases, J lost 7 bases, and 9 bases lay in between. CDR3 sequence reads: CSASPSWTQYF. CDR3 coding DNA: TGCAGTGCTAGCCCCAGTTGGACCCAGTACTTC.

This rearrangement joins TRBV23-1 to TRBJ2-1, with TRBD2 identical over 10 bases. TRBV23-1 is labeled an ORF, and its function is uncertain. The CDR3 spans 14 residues. CDR3 sequence: CAAVKREGNNEQFF. CDR3 DNA sequence: TGCGCAGCAGTCAAGCGGGAGGGGAACAATGAGCAGTTCTTC.